The 5 T cell receptor beta chains given below trace back to one sample, sequenced in a study of cytomegalovirus exposure and HLA in healthy donors. The PCR had 60 Vbeta and 13 Jbeta primers. Sequenced by immunoSEQ multiplex PCR; TCRdb stores in-frame clones only, minus some. The table records 45,000 to 60,000 clones, about 70% of them present only once. Sequencing was done on a sample of PBMCs. The receptors stem from a man aged 25 to 40 in good health and CMV-seronegative.

This clone has a handful of counts. The rearrangement links TRBV6-5 to TRBJ2-5; 7 bases are shared with TRBD1. Germline V lookup: CDR1 MNHEY, CDR2 SVGAGI. The CDR3 is 13 amino acids. Trimming cost V 5 bases and J 7 bases; bases outside gene matches: 7. The CDR3 DNA sequence: TGTGCCAGCAGTACCCTGGACAGGCTGACCCAGTACTTC. This gives the protein CASSTLDRLTQYF.

V is TRBV6-5 and J is TRBJ2-2, with a possible D match to TRBD1 (5 bases). V lost 7 bases and J 6 bases, leaving 18 bases between the germline ends. CDR3 length equals 15 residues. Per the germline V gene, CDR1 is MNHEY and CDR2 is SVGAGI. The CDR3 is CASNGQGLIPGELFF. The DNA for the CDR3 is TGTGCCAGCAATGGTCAGGGCCTCATCCCCGGGGAGCTGTTTTTT.

The chain uses TRBV10-3 and TRBJ1-4; the D gene is possibly TRBD1 (6 bases). Trimming stripped 10 bases from V and 4 bases from J, with 16 bases between. The length of the CDR3 is 14 residues. CDR1 ENHRY and CDR2 SYGVKD come from the germline V gene. The CDR3, as DNA: TGTGCCACCCAGATGGGCAGGGGTAATGAAAAACTGTTTTTT. Translating it yields CATQMGRGNEKLFF.

This chain links TRBV27 with TRBJ2-5; 7 positions match TRBD1. V was pared by 8 bases and J by 6 bases, with 12 bases of the junction left unmatched. Germline V CDR1 and CDR2: MNHEY, SMNVEV (reference sequence). The CDR3 has 14 residues. The CDR3, as DNA: TGTGCCAGCGCTTGGGACAGTCTTGAAAAGACCCAGTACTTC. Translating gives CASAWDSLEKTQYF.

This clone was observed a few times. CDR3 sequence (DNA): TGTGCCAGCAGTTATATCCGGACAGGGGGGAACTATGGCTACACCTTC. Its translation: CASSYIRTGGNYGYTF. The gene calls are TRBV6-5 and TRBJ1-2, with 10 bases matching TRBD1. V lost 3 bases to trimming and J lost 2 bases; unmatched junction nucleotides: 6. Germline V CDR1 and CDR2: MNHEY, SVGAGI. This CDR3 has 16 residues.